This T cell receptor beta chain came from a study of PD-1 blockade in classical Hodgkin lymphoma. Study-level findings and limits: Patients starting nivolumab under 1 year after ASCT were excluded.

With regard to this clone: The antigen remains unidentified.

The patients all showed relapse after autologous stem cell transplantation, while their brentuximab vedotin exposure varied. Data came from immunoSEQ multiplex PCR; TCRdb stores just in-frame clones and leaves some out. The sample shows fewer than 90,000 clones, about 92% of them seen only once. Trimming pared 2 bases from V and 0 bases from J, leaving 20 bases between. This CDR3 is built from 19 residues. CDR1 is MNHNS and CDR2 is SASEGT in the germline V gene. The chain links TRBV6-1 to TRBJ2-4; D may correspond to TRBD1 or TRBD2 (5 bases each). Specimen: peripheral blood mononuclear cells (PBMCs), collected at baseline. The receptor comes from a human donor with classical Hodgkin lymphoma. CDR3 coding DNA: TGTGCCAGCAGTGAAAATCCGGGACGTAATATTTTAGCCAAAAACATTCAGTACTTC. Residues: CASSENPGRNILAKNIQYF.